These 22 T cell receptor beta chains came from one sample sequenced in a study of cytomegalovirus exposure and HLA in healthy donors (TCRdb year 2017). Library creation used the immunoSEQ multiplex PCR assay. For the multiplex PCR, a mixture combining 60 forward primers for TCR Vbeta segments and 13 reverse primers for TCR Jbeta segments was used. TCRdb stores this immuneACCESS table with in-frame sequences only. Part of the clones is absent; in the studies checked, under half of the shortfall reflects unresolved V genes, and no reason is known for the rest. The sample table lists roughly 180,000 clones, approximately 81% of them with a count of one. Around 0.97% of the sample rests with the top ten. Sequenced: PBMCs. All receptors come from a man younger than 40 in good health and CMV-seronegative.

J is TRBJ1-5 and V is TRBV2; 9 nucleotides line up with TRBD1. This CDR3 has 13 amino acids. V was pared by 4 bases and J by 5 bases, with 0 bases of the junction left unmatched. Germline V gene data show CDR1 as SNHLY and CDR2 as FYNNEI. CDR3 protein: CASSGTGDQPQHF. The DNA for the CDR3 is TGTGCCAGCAGTGGGACAGGGGATCAGCCCCAGCATTTT. The variable domain in full, with the rest retrieved from reference TRBV2 and TRBJ1-5, is EPEVTQTPSHQVTQMGQEVILRCVPISNHLYFYWYRQILGQKVEFLVSFYNNEISEKSEIFDDQFSVERPDGSNFTLKIRSTKLEDSAMYFCASSGTGDQPQHFGDGTRLSIL.

This clone has a handful of counts. DNA for the CDR3: TGTGCCAGTAGCCAGGGACTAGCGGACTACGAGCAGTACTTC. This translates into CASSQGLADYEQYF. The chain recombines TRBV19 with TRBJ2-7; 11 nucleotides match TRBD2. The V gene end was trimmed by 6 bases and the J gene end by 3 bases; junction bases not matched to a gene: 4. Looked up from germline, CDR1 is LNHDA and CDR2 is SQIVND (reference sequence). This CDR3 spans 14 amino acids.

The rearrangement joins TRBV11-2 to TRBJ2-3; 8 bases fit TRBD2. The trim removed 3 bases at V and 6 bases at J, leaving 8 bases unmatched. The CDR3 is made up of 15 amino acids. The germline V gene has CDR1 SGHAT and CDR2 FQNNGV. The CDR3 reads CASSLTGGPSDTQYF. The CDR3 DNA reads as TGTGCCAGCAGCTTGACGGGGGGGCCATCGGATACGCAGTATTTT.

The CDR3 region has the DNA TGTGCCAGCAGCAAACACGACAGCCTAGAATACAATGAGCAGTTCTTC. Protein: CASSKHDSLEYNEQFF. The gene calls are TRBV21-1 and TRBJ2-1; the D call in the table, TRBD1, was not verified against the DNA. TRBV21-1 is assigned pseudogene status. The length of the CDR3 is 16 residues.

The chain carries TRBV7-8 and TRBJ2-7; the D is unclear. There are 15 residues in the CDR3. Germline lookup yields CDR1 SGHVS and CDR2 FQNEAQ. V gave up 1 base and J gave up 3 bases, with 13 bases separating them. This CDR3 is CASSLGRGTLYEQYF. The DNA for the CDR3 is TGTGCCAGCAGCTTAGGACGAGGCACCCTCTACGAGCAGTACTTC.

The rearrangement joins TRBV12-2 to TRBJ1-4; TRBD1, the table's D call, lacks a check against the DNA. TRBV12-2 is noted as a pseudogene. This CDR3 is 16 amino acids long. The CDR3 DNA sequence: TGTGCAAGTCGCTTTGACAGGCCACGAAGAAGGGAAAAACTGTTTTTT. This codes for CASRFDRPRRREKLFF.

The rearrangement joins TRBV7-9 to TRBJ2-7; TRBD2 matches at 7 bases. The CDR3 has 17 residues. V lost 5 bases, J lost 6 bases, and 19 bases stayed unmatched. Germline-derived CDR1 and CDR2 are SEHNR and FQNEAQ (reference sequence). The CDR3 nucleotides are TGTGCCAGCAGCGTATATCCCGTGGGGTTAGGGGAGGGCGAGCAGTACTTC. Residues: CASSVYPVGLGEGEQYF.

The chain uses TRBV10-2 and TRBJ1-2; 12 nucleotides agree with TRBD1. Germline V gene sequence: CDR1 WSHSY, CDR2 SAAADI. V lost 0 bases and J lost 8; bases outside the gene matches: 7. CDR3 length: 16 amino acids. CDR3 DNA: TGCGCCAGCAGTGAGTCCGGGACAGGGGGCGCCGGGGGCTACACCTTC. Translating it yields CASSESGTGGAGGYTF.

CDR3 DNA sequence: TGTGCCAGACCTGTAGCGGGGGGAGATTTAGCCAAAAACATTCAGTACTTC. It yields the protein CARPVAGGDLAKNIQYF. The chain combines TRBV25-1 with TRBJ2-4; 10 nucleotides line up with TRBD2. CDR3 size: 17 residues. The germline gives CDR1 MGHDK, CDR2 SYGVNS. The V and J ends lost 9 bases and 0 bases, in that order; junction bases with no gene match: 11.

The chain couples TRBV5-4 to TRBJ1-4; maybe TRBD1 (6 bases). The CDR3 length is 15 residues. CDR1 and CDR2 (germline): SGHNT, YYREEE (reference sequence). V shed 0 bases and J shed 7 bases, with 13 bases lying between them. CDR3 DNA: TGTGCCAGCAGCTTGGGACAGGAGGCTCCTGAAAAACTGTTTTTT. Its translation: CASSLGQEAPEKLFF.

This chain uses TRBV2 with TRBJ1-5; 8 nucleotides agree with TRBD1. The CDR3 sequence is 14 residues long. Trimming took 3 bases from V and 5 from J; bases not matched to a gene: 3. The V gene's germline CDR1 is SNHLY and CDR2 FYNNEI. The CDR3 DNA follows: TGTGCCAGCAGTGACTTACAGGGGGATCAGCCCCAGCATTTT. Its protein is CASSDLQGDQPQHF.

CDR3 coding DNA: TGTGCCAGCAGCGGCGGGACAGCAAACTATGGCTACACCTTC. Translated: CASSGGTANYGYTF. The genes are TRBV7-2 and TRBJ1-2; 7 bases are a match to TRBD1. The CDR3 spans 14 residues. The J segment lost 2 bases and the V segment lost 5 bases, leaving 5 bases of the junction unmatched. Per the germline V gene, CDR1 is SGHTA and CDR2 is FQGNSA.

The V call is TRBV30, the J call TRBJ2-1, with TRBD2 as a possible D gene (5 bases). In germline, CDR1 is GTSNPN, CDR2 SVGIG (reference sequence). Trimming left V 5 bases short and J 15 bases short, with 17 bases between. The CDR3 extends over 11 amino acids. The CDR3 spells CAWGDYARGFF. The CDR3 DNA follows: TGTGCCTGGGGTGACTATGCCCGAGGGTTCTTC. Complete variable domain (other parts from reference TRBV30 and TRBJ2-1): SQTIHQWPATLVQPVGSPLSLECTVEGTSNPNLYWYRQAAGRGLQLLFYSVGIGQISSEVPQNLSASRPQDRQFILSSKKLLLSDSGFYLCAWGDYARGFFGPGTRLTVL.

The chain employs TRBV5-4 and TRBJ1-2, with 8 bases matching TRBD1. J lost 8 bases, V lost 2 bases, and 5 bases had no gene match. CDR1 is SGHNT and CDR2 is YYREEE in the germline V gene (reference sequence). This CDR3 is built from 13 residues. The CDR3 DNA reads TGTGCCAGCAGCTTTCAGGGGGCTGACGGCTACACCTTC. Translating it yields CASSFQGADGYTF.

The chain links TRBV28 to TRBJ1-4, with TRBD1 matching over 9 bases. The CDR3 contains 14 residues. With 3 bases clipped from V and 6 bases from J, the junction kept 2 bases outside the gene matches. The germline CDR1 and CDR2 sequences are MDHEN and SYDVKM. CDR3 bases: TGTGCCAGCAGTTTTTGGGACAGGGATGAAAAACTGTTTTTT. Protein sequence: CASSFWDRDEKLFF.

The chain employs TRBV6-1 and TRBJ2-7; D is possibly TRBD2 (6 bases). The CDR3 runs to 15 residues. V shed 2 bases and J shed 5 bases, with 16 bases lying between them. From germline, CDR1 is MNHNS and CDR2 SASEGT. In DNA, the CDR3 is TGTGCCAGCAGTGAATATAGGACTATTAACAACGAGCAGTACTTC. The encoded protein is CASSEYRTINNEQYF.

The gene calls are TRBV2 and TRBJ2-2; TRBD2 matches at 11 bases. Trimming took 9 bases from V and 7 from J; bases not matched to a gene: 13. The germline gives CDR1 SNHLY, CDR2 FYNNEI. The CDR3 totals 16 residues. The CDR3 nucleotides are TGTGCCAGTAGGGTAACTAGCGGGAGTACATTCGGGGAGCTGTTTTTT. As protein: CASRVTSGSTFGELFF.

This clone was picked up one time. The chain recombines TRBV7-9 with TRBJ1-1; D gene uncertain. V was shortened by 8 bases and J by 7 bases, with 11 bases between the two germline ends. CDR3 length: 11 residues. Germline V gene lookup returns CDR1 SEHNR and CDR2 FQNEAQ (reference sequence). CDR3 amino acids: CASRPGSEAFF. CDR3 DNA sequence: TGTGCCAGCCGCCCCGGGAGTGAAGCTTTCTTT.

J is TRBJ2-2 and V is TRBV14, with no clear D. The CDR3 covers 14 residues. The V gene's germline CDR1 is SGHDN and CDR2 FVKESK. V lost 1 base, J lost 6 bases, and 9 bases lay in between. CDR3 protein: CASSQAFSSGELFF. CDR3 nucleotide sequence: TGTGCCAGCAGCCAAGCGTTCTCTTCCGGGGAGCTGTTTTTT.

The chain links TRBV7-9 to TRBJ2-5; 7 bases agree with TRBD2. The J call is doubtful: the DNA matches TRBJ2-7 better. This CDR3 is 13 amino acids long. Germline V lookup: CDR1 SEHNR, CDR2 FQNEAQ (reference sequence). The DNA for the CDR3 is TGTGCCAGCGGTGGGGGAGGGAACTACGAGCAGTACTTC. This gives the protein CASGGGGNYEQYF.

The V gene is TRBV10-2, the J gene TRBJ1-6; the D gene is possibly TRBD1 (6 bases). The CDR3 covers 16 residues. The V and J ends lost 5 bases and 10 bases respectively, with 21 bases between them. Germline CDR1 is WSHSY and CDR2 is SAAADI. In nucleotides, the CDR3 is TGCGCCAGCAGTATCACAGGGCCCCATTTGGACTCACCCCTCCACTTT. Its protein is CASSITGPHLDSPLHF.

V is TRBV12-5 and J is TRBJ2-7, with TRBD1 matching 9 bases. The CDR3 is made up of 14 amino acids. CDR1 is LGHNT and CDR2 is FRNRAP in the germline V gene. The trim removed 6 bases at V and 6 bases at J, leaving 9 bases unmatched. CDR3 loop: CASGIKQGAVEQYF. CDR3 sequence (DNA): TGTGCTAGTGGGATAAAACAGGGGGCAGTCGAGCAGTACTTC.